What follows are 27 T cell receptor beta chains derived from one specimen sequenced in a study of blood T cell repertoires in COVID-19. Libraries were prepared by immunoSEQ multiplex PCR; TCRdb keeps only in-frame clonotypes and omits some of them. The sample contains roughly 200,000 clones, around 80% of which appear only once. The sequencing input was peripheral blood. The receptors shown here come from a man aged 35 to 55 with acute or convalescent COVID-19.

This chain links TRBV19 with TRBJ2-3; 15 nucleotides match TRBD2. V gave up 3 bases and J gave up 2 bases; unmatched junction bases: 6. CDR1 LNHDA and CDR2 SQIVND come from the germline V gene (reference sequence). The CDR3 totals 18 residues. CDR3: CASSITRTSGRATDTQYF. Written as DNA, the CDR3 is TGTGCCAGTAGTATTACCCGGACTAGCGGGAGGGCCACAGATACGCAGTATTTT.

The chain links TRBV7-3 to TRBJ1-1; no definite D call. The germline V gene encodes CDR1 SGHTA and CDR2 FQGTGA. This CDR3 region has 13 residues. Trimming shortened V by 3 bases and J by 3 bases, and 8 bases separated the two germline ends. This CDR3 is CASSFGVYTEAFF. The CDR3 coding sequence is TGTGCCAGCAGCTTCGGGGTATACACTGAAGCTTTCTTT.

This clone was counted many times. The V and J genes are TRBV6-5 and TRBJ2-1; 9 bases match TRBD1. Germline assignment: CDR1 MNHEY and CDR2 SVGAGI. This CDR3 contains 14 residues. The ends lost 6 bases at V and 7 bases at J; junction bases unmatched: 7. The CDR3 is CASRVGDRVNEQFF. The CDR3 DNA reads as TGTGCCAGCAGGGTGGGGGACAGGGTAAATGAGCAGTTCTTC.

The chain couples TRBV11-3 to TRBJ1-1, with D tentatively TRBD1 (5 bases). This CDR3 comprises 14 residues. Germline assignment: CDR1 SGHNT and CDR2 YENEEA. Trimming took off 5 bases at V and 1 base at J, with 11 bases between the two ends. CDR3: CASSPNTGNTEAFF. The DNA of the CDR3 is TGTGCCAGCAGCCCCAACACAGGGAACACTGAAGCTTTCTTT.

The V call is TRBV14, the J call TRBJ1-5; D gene unclear. With 5 bases removed from V and 0 bases from J, the gap between germline ends came to 5 bases. Germline V lookup: CDR1 SGHDN, CDR2 FVKESK. The CDR3 runs 13 residues. The CDR3 coding sequence is TGTGCCAGCAGCAGAGATAGCAATCAGCCCCAGCATTTT. Translated: CASSRDSNQPQHF.

For the CDR3, the DNA is TGTGCCAGCAGCGTGGCCGGGAGAGCGAACACCGGGGAGCTGTTTTTT. This translates into CASSVAGRANTGELFF. The chain recombines TRBV9 with TRBJ2-2; perhaps TRBD2 as D (6 bases). The CDR3 contains 16 residues. V was pared by 2 bases and J by 0 bases, with 11 bases between. CDR1 and CDR2 (germline): SGDLS, YYNGEE.

J is TRBJ1-1 and V is TRBV19, with D uncertain. Germline assignment: CDR1 LNHDA and CDR2 SQIVND (reference sequence). Deletions cut 6 bases from V and 0 bases from J, with 8 bases between. The CDR3 spans 13 residues. In DNA form, the CDR3 reads TGTGCCAGTAGGGCCCTCATGAACACTGAAGCTTTCTTT. It codes for CASRALMNTEAFF.

The chain is built from TRBV24-1 and TRBJ2-3; TRBD1 agrees at 7 bases. Germline-derived CDR1 and CDR2 are KGHDR and SFDVKD. Trimming cost V 4 bases and J 5 bases; bases outside gene matches: 11. CDR3 length: 16 amino acids. CDR3 coding DNA: TGTGCCACCAGTGACCGGGACAGAGGGTTAGGAGATACGCAGTATTTT. Translating gives CATSDRDRGLGDTQYF.

This chain links TRBV6-6 with TRBJ2-1, with 7 bases identical to TRBD2. With V trimmed by 6 bases and J by 5 bases, 10 bases remained unmatched. Germline CDR1 and CDR2: MNHNY and SVGAGI (reference sequence). The CDR3 loop spans 15 amino acids. In DNA, the CDR3 is TGTGCCAGCAGCCCCGGACTAGGTACGGACAATGAGCAGTTCTTC. Residues: CASSPGLGTDNEQFF.

V is TRBV29-1 and J is TRBJ2-2; perhaps TRBD2 as D (5 bases). V shed 7 bases and J shed 4 bases, with 13 bases lying between them. Germline CDR1 SQVTM, CDR2 ANQGSEA. The CDR3 runs to 13 residues. The CDR3 bases are TGCAGCGCGGACTTATCGGGCACCGGGGAGCTGTTTTTT. Its translation: CSADLSGTGELFF.

This clone was observed a single time. The chain joins TRBV19 to TRBJ2-1; maybe TRBD1 (6 bases). This CDR3 has 15 residues. Germline V gene sequence: CDR1 LNHDA, CDR2 SQIVND (reference sequence). Trimming took 7 bases from V and 4 from J, leaving 17 bases between them. The CDR3 spells CASTLGQRGYNEQFF. Written as DNA, the CDR3 is TGTGCCAGTACCCTCGGACAGAGGGGTTACAATGAGCAGTTCTTC. The whole variable domain, remainder taken from reference TRBV19 and TRBJ2-1, is DGGITQSPKYLFRKEGQNVTLSCEQNLNHDAMYWYRQDPGQGLRLIYYSQIVNDFQKGDIAEGYSVSREKKESFPLTVTSAQKNPTAFYLCASTLGQRGYNEQFFGPGTRLTVL.

This clone was picked up one time. The CDR3 sequence is CASSQLEIDEQYF. CDR3 bases: TGTGCCAGCAGCCAGTTAGAAATCGACGAGCAGTACTTC. The J gene is TRBJ2-7, the V gene TRBV3-1 (or the pseudogene TRBV3-2); D remains unclear. Per germline, CDR1 LGHDT and CDR2 YNNKEL (reference sequence). The germline V and J ends were trimmed by 3 bases and 5 bases, with 11 bases remaining between them. The CDR3 is 13 residues long.

CDR3 region: CASSLGSLAEATYEQYF. For the CDR3, the DNA is TGTGCCAGCAGCTTAGGTAGTCTAGCGGAAGCCACCTACGAGCAGTACTTC. J is TRBJ2-7 and V is TRBV7-9; 7 bases map to TRBD2. The CDR3 runs to 17 residues. Trimming took 1 base from V and 2 from J; bases not matched to a gene: 11. Germline CDR1 SEHNR, CDR2 FQNEAQ (reference sequence).

The rearrangement uses TRBV19 and TRBJ2-1; weak D call: TRBD1 (6 bases). Germline V CDR1 and CDR2: LNHDA, SQIVND (reference sequence). CDR3 length equals 13 residues. V was trimmed by 1 base and J by 8 bases, leaving 9 bases between them. The CDR3 region is CASSIGKGDEQFF. CDR3 bases: TGTGCCAGTAGTATAGGGAAGGGGGATGAGCAGTTCTTC.

The chain joins TRBV7-2 to TRBJ2-3; D may be TRBD2 (5 bases). Between the trimmed V and J ends, which lost 2 bases and 8 bases, there was a span of 11 bases. The germline V gene has CDR1 SGHTA and CDR2 FQGNSA. This CDR3 has 13 residues. The CDR3 DNA sequence: TGTGCCAGCAGCTTATCGGGGAGTGGTACGCAGTATTTT. Translation: CASSLSGSGTQYF. The full variable domain, with the rest looked up from reference TRBV7-2 and TRBJ2-3, is GAGVSQSPSNKVTEKGKDVELRCDPISGHTALYWYRQSLGQGLEFLIYFQGNSAPDKSGLPSDRFSAERTGGSVSTLTIQRTQQEDSAVYLCASSLSGSGTQYFGPGTRLTVL.

This chain connects TRBV4-1 to TRBJ1-4; D is undetermined. V lost 0 bases to trimming and J lost 0 bases, with 8 bases between them. The V gene's germline CDR1 is MGHRA and CDR2 YSYEKL. The CDR3 is made up of 16 amino acids. The CDR3 here is CASSQEALATNEKLFF. CDR3 nucleotide sequence: TGCGCCAGCAGCCAAGAAGCGCTTGCAACTAATGAAAAACTGTTTTTT.

The gene calls are TRBV5-1 and TRBJ1-3; TRBD1 is a possible D gene (5 bases). The CDR3 is 13 residues long. CDR1 and CDR2 (germline): SGHRS, YFSETQ. Trimming stripped 8 bases from V and 1 base from J, with 10 bases between. CDR3 loop: CASQGSSGNTIYF. The CDR3 DNA reads as TGCGCCAGTCAGGGATCTTCTGGAAACACCATATATTTT.

The V call is TRBV3-1 (or the pseudogene TRBV3-2), the J call TRBJ1-5, with D possibly being TRBD1 (5 bases). Deletions cut 2 bases from V and 8 bases from J, with 13 bases between. CDR1 and CDR2 from the germline V gene are LGHDT and YNNKEL (reference sequence). This CDR3 comprises 14 residues. CDR3 loop: CASSQWGARKPQHF. The CDR3 DNA reads as TGTGCCAGCAGCCAATGGGGCGCCCGTAAGCCCCAGCATTTT.

This chain connects TRBV18 to TRBJ2-7; TRBD2 matches 11 bases. Germline V lookup: CDR1 KGHSH, CDR2 LQKENI. The CDR3 totals 14 residues. The trim removed 5 bases at V and 2 bases at J, leaving 2 bases unmatched. The CDR3 sequence is CASSGLAGPYEQYF. CDR3 coding DNA: TGTGCCAGCTCAGGACTAGCGGGCCCCTACGAGCAGTACTTC.

This clone was recorded only once. The chain uses TRBV3-1 (or the pseudogene TRBV3-2) and TRBJ1-2; 7 bases agree with TRBD1. Trimming took 7 bases from V and 2 from J; bases not matched to a gene: 10. Germline values: CDR1 LGHDT, CDR2 YNNKEL (reference sequence). The CDR3 loop spans 15 amino acids. The CDR3: CASTNFDRANYGYTF. CDR3 coding DNA: TGTGCCAGCACCAACTTCGACAGGGCGAACTATGGCTACACCTTC.

The J gene is TRBJ2-1, the V gene TRBV9; 13 bases align to TRBD2. V shed 0 bases, J shed 5 bases, and the junction held 5 bases outside the gene matches. Germline V gene sequence: CDR1 SGDLS, CDR2 YYNGEE. The CDR3 totals 17 residues. In DNA form, the CDR3 reads TGTGCCAGCAGCGTAGGAGGGACTAGCGGGGTCCACAATGAGCAGTTCTTC. Its translation is CASSVGGTSGVHNEQFF.

This chain connects TRBV19 to TRBJ1-4, with TRBD1 identical over 9 bases. CDR1 LNHDA and CDR2 SQIVND come from the germline V gene (reference sequence). V trimming: 6 bases; J trimming: 8 bases; junction bases outside the gene matches: 7. The CDR3 runs to 14 residues. The CDR3 loop reads CASSPRTGVEKLFF. The CDR3 DNA is TGTGCCAGTAGCCCCCGGACAGGGGTCGAAAAACTGTTTTTT.

Comments on this clone: The same CDR3 can be traced to other DNA sequences in this sample. The V gene is TRBV5-1, the J gene TRBJ2-5; D gene uncertain. The CDR3 contains 12 residues. Trimming removed 2 bases from V and 2 bases from J, with 4 bases in between. Germline V gene sequence: CDR1 SGHRS, CDR2 YFSETQ. CDR3 in amino acids: CASSFTQETQYF. The CDR3 DNA sequence: TGCGCCAGCAGCTTTACACAAGAGACCCAGTACTTC. The full variable domain, its missing parts supplied by reference TRBV5-1 and TRBJ2-5, is KAGVTQTPRYLIKTRGQQVTLSCSPISGHRSVSWYQQTPGQGLQFLFEYFSETQRNKGNFPGRFSGRQFSNSRSEMNVSTLELGDSALYLCASSFTQETQYFGPGTRLLVL.

The sample holds a few counts of this clone. The V and J genes are TRBV11-1 and TRBJ1-1; possible D gene TRBD1, 5 bases. The CDR3 covers 15 residues. Germline V gene data show CDR1 as SGHAT and CDR2 as FQDESV (reference sequence). The V gene lost 1 base and the J gene lost 3 bases, with 12 bases spanning the gap. CDR3 nucleotides: TGTGCCAGCAGCTTAGTACAGGAGGGTTACACTGAAGCTTTCTTT. Translating it yields CASSLVQEGYTEAFF.

The chain has TRBV6-5 and TRBJ2-1; 12 positions agree with TRBD2. The CDR3 totals 15 residues. The J segment lost 7 bases and the V segment lost 6 bases, leaving 7 bases of the junction unmatched. Germline loops: CDR1 MNHEY, CDR2 SVGAGI. The CDR3: CASSLLAGGMNEQFF. The CDR3 DNA reads as TGTGCCAGCAGCCTACTAGCGGGAGGCATGAATGAGCAGTTCTTC.

The genes are TRBV30 and TRBJ2-3, with D uncertain. V was pared by 2 bases and J by 2 bases, with 5 bases between. Germline CDR1 GTSNPN, CDR2 SVGIG (reference sequence). CDR3 size: 12 residues. The CDR3 region has the DNA TGTGCCTGGAGTTTAGACACAGATACGCAGTATTTT. This codes for CAWSLDTDTQYF. Combining the CDR3 with reference TRBV30 and TRBJ2-3 gives the whole variable domain SQTIHQWPATLVQPVGSPLSLECTVEGTSNPNLYWYRQAAGRGLQLLFYSVGIGQISSEVPQNLSASRPQDRQFILSSKKLLLSDSGFYLCAWSLDTDTQYFGPGTRLTVL.

This clone appeared a single time. J is TRBJ1-1 and V is TRBV6-4; 9 nucleotides agree with TRBD1. V lost 7 bases and J lost 0; bases outside the gene matches: 6. Germline CDR1 reads MRHNA; CDR2 reads SNTAGT. The CDR3 is 15 amino acids. This CDR3 is CASTPDRGMNTEAFF. The CDR3 DNA is TGTGCCAGCACCCCGGACAGGGGTATGAACACTGAAGCTTTCTTT.